Listed below are T cell receptor beta chains from one sample, sequenced in a study of blood T cell repertoires in COVID-19. Sequencing was performed with immunoSEQ multiplex PCR; in TCRdb, only in-frame clones are kept and a portion is missing. The sample consists of roughly 200,000 clones, 70% to 90% of them appearing once. Sequenced: peripheral blood. These receptors originate from a man in his sixties with active or convalescent COVID-19. Each CDR3 is given with its conserved first and last residue. Each record gives: CDR3 protein, CDR3 DNA, D gene, clone size, J gene, V gene. A D gene is named only where the DNA matches it firmly. Clone size is given for some rows only: seen once, a few or many times, or a class if the clone is expanded.

CDR3aa: CASGLGQGDSNQPQHF
CDR3nt: TGTGCTAGTGGTCTGGGACAGGGAGACAGCAATCAGCCCCAGCATTTT
d_gene: TRBD1
abundance: NA
j_gene: TRBJ1-5
v_gene: TRBV12-5

CDR3aa: CASSLQRDRGTDTQYF
CDR3nt: TGTGCCAGCAGCTTACAACGGGACAGGGGCACAGATACGCAGTATTTT
d_gene: TRBD1
abundance: NA
j_gene: TRBJ2-3
v_gene: TRBV11-2

CDR3aa: CARRPRDSRGYTF
CDR3nt: TGTGCCCGCCGCCCCCGGGACTCCAGAGGCTACACCTTC
d_gene: NA
abundance: NA
j_gene: TRBJ1-2
v_gene: TRBV2

CDR3aa: CATSRERQGAYGYTF
CDR3nt: TGTGCCACCAGCAGAGAGAGACAGGGGGCCTATGGCTACACCTTC
d_gene: TRBD1
abundance: NA
j_gene: TRBJ1-2
v_gene: TRBV15

CDR3aa: CASSVGERGTDTQYF
CDR3nt: TGTGCCAGCAGCGTAGGAGAACGGGGCACAGATACGCAGTATTTT
d_gene: NA
abundance: NA
j_gene: TRBJ2-3
v_gene: TRBV9

CDR3aa: CASSKTGTGGTEAFF
CDR3nt: TGTGCCAGCAGTAAGACCGGGACCGGGGGCACTGAAGCTTTCTTT
d_gene: NA
abundance: NA
j_gene: TRBJ1-1
v_gene: TRBV6-5

CDR3aa: CASQDQGITNEKLFF
CDR3nt: TGCGCCAGTCAGGACCAGGGTATCACTAATGAAAAACTGTTTTTT
d_gene: NA
abundance: NA
j_gene: TRBJ1-4
v_gene: TRBV4-1

CDR3aa: CASSLGEGPSPLHF
CDR3nt: TGTGCCAGCAGCTTGGGAGAGGGCCCCTCTCCCCTCCACTTT
d_gene: NA
abundance: once
j_gene: TRBJ1-6
v_gene: TRBV5-5

CDR3aa: CASSLTPGLAVDTQYF
CDR3nt: TGTGCCAGCAGCCTCACCCCGGGACTAGCGGTAGATACGCAGTATTTT
d_gene: TRBD2
abundance: NA
j_gene: TRBJ2-3
v_gene: TRBV3-1/TRBV3-2

CDR3aa: CASSSRGVSGELFF
CDR3nt: TGTGCCAGTAGTTCTCGGGGGGTCTCCGGGGAGCTGTTTTTT
d_gene: TRBD2
abundance: few
j_gene: TRBJ2-2
v_gene: TRBV19

CDR3aa: CASSLPGTSTYEQYF
CDR3nt: TGTGCCAGCAGCTTACCAGGTACTTCCACTTACGAGCAGTACTTC
d_gene: NA
abundance: NA
j_gene: TRBJ2-7
v_gene: TRBV5-4

CDR3aa: CASSQDILPGQGTYGYTF
CDR3nt: TGTGCCAGCAGCCAAGATATTCTACCGGGACAGGGGACGTATGGCTACACCTTC
d_gene: TRBD1
abundance: NA
j_gene: TRBJ1-2
v_gene: TRBV4-2

CDR3aa: CAISGSSGGARADTQYF
CDR3nt: TGTGCCATCAGTGGGTCTAGCGGGGGGGCCAGGGCAGATACGCAGTATTTT
d_gene: TRBD2
abundance: NA
j_gene: TRBJ2-3
v_gene: TRBV10-3

CDR3aa: CASSLAFLSSYYEQYF
CDR3nt: TGTGCCAGCAGCTTGGCGTTCCTGTCTTCGTATTACGAGCAGTACTTC
d_gene: NA
abundance: NA
j_gene: TRBJ2-7
v_gene: TRBV5-5

CDR3aa: CASSSPGLASTGELFF
CDR3nt: TGTGCCAGCAGTAGCCCGGGACTAGCTAGCACCGGGGAGCTGTTTTTT
d_gene: TRBD2
abundance: NA
j_gene: TRBJ2-2
v_gene: TRBV6-6

CDR3aa: CASSPGGTEAFF
CDR3nt: TGTGCCAGCAGCCCCGGAGGCACTGAAGCTTTCTTT
d_gene: NA
abundance: NA
j_gene: TRBJ1-1
v_gene: TRBV5-4

CDR3aa: CASSRDRPNTEAFF
CDR3nt: TGCGCCAGCAGTAGGGACAGGCCGAACACTGAAGCTTTCTTT
d_gene: TRBD1
abundance: NA
j_gene: TRBJ1-1
v_gene: TRBV5-1

CDR3aa: CATSRADSNYGYTF
CDR3nt: TGTGCCACCAGCAGAGCGGACAGCAACTATGGCTACACCTTC
d_gene: NA
abundance: NA
j_gene: TRBJ1-2
v_gene: TRBV15

CDR3aa: CASSLLRESTIYF
CDR3nt: TGTGCCAGCAGCTTGTTGCGTGAAAGCACCATATATTTT
d_gene: NA
abundance: few
j_gene: TRBJ1-3
v_gene: TRBV11-2

CDR3aa: CASSGLAGADTQYF
CDR3nt: TGTGCCAGCAGCGGACTAGCGGGGGCAGATACGCAGTATTTT
d_gene: TRBD2
abundance: NA
j_gene: TRBJ2-3
v_gene: TRBV2

CDR3aa: CASSQSSPNSPLHF
CDR3nt: TGCGCCAGCAGCCAATCGAGCCCGAATTCACCCCTCCACTTT
d_gene: NA
abundance: NA
j_gene: TRBJ1-6
v_gene: TRBV4-1

CDR3aa: CASSAGINTEAFF
CDR3nt: TGCGCCAGCAGCGCCGGGATCAACACTGAAGCTTTCTTT
d_gene: NA
abundance: NA
j_gene: TRBJ1-1
v_gene: TRBV5-1

CDR3aa: CASAVEQGPYEQYF
CDR3nt: TGCGCCAGCGCGGTGGAGCAAGGCCCCTACGAGCAGTACTTC
d_gene: NA
abundance: NA
j_gene: TRBJ2-7
v_gene: TRBV5-1

CDR3aa: CASSQSGQTNTEAFF
CDR3nt: TGCGCCAGCAGCCAATCTGGGCAAACGAACACTGAAGCTTTCTTT
d_gene: NA
abundance: once
j_gene: TRBJ1-1
v_gene: TRBV4-1

CDR3aa: CASSLEVGSEAFF
CDR3nt: TGCGCCAGCAGCTTGGAGGTTGGGAGTGAAGCTTTCTTT
d_gene: NA
abundance: NA
j_gene: TRBJ1-1
v_gene: TRBV5-1

CDR3aa: CASSRAGPYEQYF
CDR3nt: TGCGCCAGCAGCCGGGCGGGGCCCTACGAGCAGTACTTC
d_gene: NA
abundance: few
j_gene: TRBJ2-7
v_gene: TRBV5-1

CDR3aa: CASSVKETQYF
CDR3nt: TGCGCCAGCAGTGTAAAAGAGACCCAGTACTTC
d_gene: NA
abundance: NA
j_gene: TRBJ2-5
v_gene: TRBV10-2